This TCR beta chain is from a study of blood T cells in healthy people across ages. Concerning this clonotype: Its antigen is currently unknown.

Next came a second PCR, run for about 6 to 11 cycles, which used a sample-barcoded 5' primer along with a J-beta primer mix. Carrying 12 random nucleotides, a template-switch adaptor labeled each individual cDNA molecule. TCRdb re-called the 5' RACE reads through MiXCR, storing one row per CDR3 protein. The data contain about 1.8 million distinct CDR3 sequences, about 50% of them seen just once; the ten biggest clones take up 2.1%. Findings of the study overall: Diversity estimates drawn from one million T cells were deemed underestimates. Compared with aged donors, long-lived donors showed fewer expanded clones, suggesting selection. Roughly linear age-related decline in beta diversity appeared, significant by age about 37.

Germline CDR1 reads MGHRA; CDR2 reads YSYEKL. V was cut by 1 base and J by 7 bases, with 7 bases left in between. The CDR3 loop spans 13 amino acids. What was sequenced was blood. This chain uses TRBV4-1 with TRBJ1-4; unclear D gene. The receptor's source is a woman in her 40s in good health. CDR3 bases: TGCGCCAGCAGCCAAGTGGCGCCTGAAAAACTGTTTTTT. Its protein product is CASSQVAPEKLFF.